These 14 T cell receptor beta chains were sequenced from one sample in a study of shared clonotypes between healthy human individuals. Assay used: immunoSEQ multiplex PCR; TCRdb lists only in-frame clones, some missing. The sample has roughly 1.5 million clones; approximately 98% are singletons. Sequences were obtained from naive CD4+ T cells sorted from blood. Subset: CD45RA+ positively selected. These receptors were obtained from a man aged 25-45 years in good health.

This clone was seen only once. The chain has TRBV30 and TRBJ1-5, with D maybe TRBD1 (5 bases). Looked up from germline, CDR1 is GTSNPN and CDR2 is SVGIG (reference sequence). Trimming removed 2 bases from V and 9 bases from J, with 17 bases in between. The CDR3 length is 14 residues. This CDR3 reads CAWSFVGSGGPQHF. The DNA for the CDR3 is TGTGCCTGGAGTTTCGTAGGGTCCGGGGGGCCCCAGCATTTT.

About this clone: Different DNA sequences within this sample yield the same CDR3. This rearrangement joins TRBV7-3 to TRBJ2-3, with TRBD2 as a possible D gene (6 bases). The ends were cut back, 6 bases at V and 1 base at J, with 8 bases in the middle. The CDR3 extends over 13 amino acids. The germline gives CDR1 SGHTA, CDR2 FQGTGA. The DNA of the CDR3 is TGTGCCAGCAGTCCGGGAGGCACAGATACGCAGTATTTT. Its translation: CASSPGGTDTQYF.

The chain has TRBV28 and TRBJ1-5; no firm D call. Germline V gene sequence: CDR1 MDHEN, CDR2 SYDVKM. The ends were cut back, 8 bases at V and 5 bases at J, with 7 bases in the middle. CDR3 size: 11 residues. The CDR3 DNA sequence: TGTGCCAGCGCAGAGGATCAGCCCCAGCATTTT. Amino acids: CASAEDQPQHF.

This chain links TRBV7-8 with TRBJ2-3; 8 nucleotides line up with TRBD2. The CDR3 has 15 amino acids. Germline V gene lookup returns CDR1 SGHVS and CDR2 FQNEAQ. V lost 5 bases, J lost 4 bases, and 8 bases stayed unmatched. CDR3 sequence reads: CASSNSGMGADTQYF. The CDR3, as DNA: TGTGCCAGCAGCAATAGCGGGATGGGCGCAGATACGCAGTATTTT.

A remark on this clone: Other DNA sequences of this sample code for an identical CDR3. The J gene is TRBJ2-7, the V gene TRBV20-1; 9 nucleotides agree with TRBD2. With V trimmed by 6 bases and J by 4 bases, 1 base remained unmatched. Per the germline V gene, CDR1 is DFQATT and CDR2 is SNEGSKA (reference sequence). This CDR3 contains 11 residues. The CDR3 sequence: CSALAGYEQYF. CDR3 sequence (DNA): TGCAGTGCGCTAGCGGGATACGAGCAGTACTTC.

The chain recombines TRBV5-5 with TRBJ2-2; 7 nucleotides line up with TRBD1. The CDR3 totals 17 residues. CDR1 is SGHKS, CDR2 YYEKEE, per germline (reference sequence). J lost 4 bases, V lost 3 bases, and 12 bases had no gene match. The CDR3 nucleotides are TGTGCCAGCAGCTGGCCTTTGAGGGGGCGGGTCACCGGGGAGCTGTTTTTT. This encodes CASSWPLRGRVTGELFF.

V gene TRBV9 combines with J gene TRBJ2-3; weak D call: TRBD2 (6 bases). CDR3 size: 15 residues. Trimming cost V 0 bases and J 1 base, with 9 bases left between them. CDR1 and CDR2 (germline): SGDLS, YYNGEE. The CDR3 bases are TGTGCCAGCAGCGTAGTGGGGGAGGGCACAGATACGCAGTATTTT. This encodes CASSVVGEGTDTQYF.

This clone was recorded once. The gene calls are TRBV7-8 and TRBJ2-5; TRBD1 aligns across 11 bases. Germline V gene data show CDR1 as SGHVS and CDR2 as FQNEAQ. The CDR3 contains 17 residues. With V trimmed by 5 bases and J by 4 bases, 12 bases remained unmatched. The CDR3 nucleotides are TGTGCCAGCAGCATTTTACGGGGACAGGGGGGCCGAGAGACCCAGTACTTC. Its protein is CASSILRGQGGRETQYF.

The genes are TRBV10-1 and TRBJ1-3; maybe TRBD1 (5 bases). With 6 bases removed from V and 0 bases from J, the gap between germline ends came to 15 bases. Germline V CDR1 and CDR2: WNHNN, SYGVQD (reference sequence). The CDR3 contains 16 residues. The CDR3 DNA sequence: TGCGCCAGCAGCCCGGGACCTTTAAGCTCTGGAAACACCATATATTTT. Its translation is CASSPGPLSSGNTIYF.

This chain uses TRBV7-9 with TRBJ2-7; 9 nucleotides match TRBD2. This CDR3 comprises 14 residues. V gave up 0 bases and J gave up 5 bases; unmatched junction bases: 2. Germline CDR1 reads SEHNR; CDR2 reads FQNEAQ (reference sequence). CDR3 residues: CASSLAGTSNEQYF. CDR3 nucleotide sequence: TGTGCCAGCAGCTTAGCAGGGACTAGCAACGAGCAGTACTTC. The full variable domain, in which reference TRBV7-9 and TRBJ2-7 provide the parts outside the CDR3, is DTGVSQNPRHKITKRGQNVTFRCDPISEHNRLYWYRQTLGQGPEFLTYFQNEAQLEKSRLLSDRFSAERPKGSFSTLEIQRTEQGDSAMYLCASSLAGTSNEQYFGPGTRLTVT.

The genes are TRBV18 and TRBJ2-4, with D unresolved. Trimming pared 2 bases from V and 5 bases from J, leaving 10 bases between. Germline-derived CDR1 and CDR2 are KGHSH and LQKENI. This CDR3 is 14 amino acids long. CDR3 DNA sequence: TGTGCCAGCTCACCAGGTAATGGCGAAAACATTCAGTACTTC. Translating it yields CASSPGNGENIQYF. Looking up the rest from reference TRBV18 and TRBJ2-4 gives the full variable domain: NAGVMQNPRHLVRRRGQEARLRCSPMKGHSHVYWYRQLPEEGLKFMVYLQKENIIDESGMPKERFSAEFPKEGPSILRIQQVVRGDSAAYFCASSPGNGENIQYFGAGTRLSVL.

As concerns this clone: Other DNA sequences in the sample encode the same CDR3. The chain carries TRBV5-1 and TRBJ2-2; possibly TRBD1 for D (5 bases). CDR3 length: 14 amino acids. Trimming took off 0 bases at V and 8 bases at J, with 11 bases between the two ends. Germline CDR1 SGHRS, CDR2 YFSETQ. The CDR3 here is CASSLEGASGELFF. The CDR3, as DNA: TGCGCCAGCAGCTTGGAAGGGGCATCTGGGGAGCTGTTTTTT.

This clone has a single count. CDR3 region: CATQKGGNQPQHF. The CDR3 DNA sequence: TGTGCCACGCAAAAGGGCGGGAATCAGCCCCAGCATTTT. The gene calls are TRBV2 and TRBJ1-5; D gene uncertain. Trimming shortened V by 10 bases and J by 4 bases, and 14 bases separated the two germline ends. Germline V lookup: CDR1 SNHLY, CDR2 FYNNEI. The CDR3 runs 13 residues. Drawing the rest from reference TRBV2 and TRBJ1-5, the complete variable domain is EPEVTQTPSHQVTQMGQEVILRCVPISNHLYFYWYRQILGQKVEFLVSFYNNEISEKSEIFDDQFSVERPDGSNFTLKIRSTKLEDSAMYFCATQKGGNQPQHFGDGTRLSIL.

The chain combines TRBV6-1 with TRBJ1-2, with D uncertain. Germline CDR1 reads MNHNS; CDR2 reads SASEGT. Trimming removed 3 bases from V and 7 bases from J, with 12 bases in between. This CDR3 is 13 amino acids long. The CDR3 region is CASSEETFGGYTF. The DNA of the CDR3 is TGTGCCAGCAGTGAGGAAACATTCGGTGGCTACACCTTC.